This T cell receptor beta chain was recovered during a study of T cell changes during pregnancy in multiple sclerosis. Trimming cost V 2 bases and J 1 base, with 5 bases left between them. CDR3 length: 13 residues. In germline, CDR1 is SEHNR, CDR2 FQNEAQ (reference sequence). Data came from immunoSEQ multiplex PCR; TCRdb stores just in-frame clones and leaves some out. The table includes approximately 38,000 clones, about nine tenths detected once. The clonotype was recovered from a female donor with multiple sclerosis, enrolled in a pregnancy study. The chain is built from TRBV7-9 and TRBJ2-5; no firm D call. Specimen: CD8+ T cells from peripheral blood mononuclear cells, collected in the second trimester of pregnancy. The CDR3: CASSLFSQETQYF. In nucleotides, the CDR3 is TGTGCCAGCAGCTTATTCTCCCAAGAGACCCAGTACTTC.